Sequencing of this TCR beta chain was carried out in a study of CD8+ T cells in alopecia areata. Treatment specified: oral pan-JAK inhibitor, 5-10 mg twice daily. The study team obtained lesional scalp punch biopsies and peripheral blood from alopecia areata patients. cDNA prepared by RNA extraction and subsequent reverse transcription served as the template for sequencing. TCRdb's table, derived via immunoSEQ multiplex PCR, lists solely in-frame clones and lacks some. The sample has some 200,000 clones, approximately 40% seen once; the top ten hold around 3%. Points from the study as a whole: Scalp clonality, along with expanded CD8+ clones among the top 100, was significantly decreased by tofacitinib. Baseline CD8+ expansion's link to response remains uncertain, as there was one nonresponder. Lesional scalp, notably in alopecia totalis/universalis, had clonality above that of normal scalp.

Regarding this clone: The antigen remains unidentified.

The CDR3 spans 13 residues. Between the trimmed V and J ends, which lost 4 bases and 3 bases, there was a span of 8 bases. CDR1 is SNHLY, CDR2 FYNNEI, per germline. The receptor was derived from a human donor with alopecia areata. This rearrangement joins TRBV2 to TRBJ2-3, with D tentatively TRBD1 (6 bases). The source was CD4+ T cells sorted from blood, collected at roughly week 38, from a patient treated with tofacitinib. CDR3 sequence: CASSGQGTDTQYF. CDR3 sequence (DNA): TGTGCCAGCAGTGGCCAGGGGACAGATACGCAGTATTTT.